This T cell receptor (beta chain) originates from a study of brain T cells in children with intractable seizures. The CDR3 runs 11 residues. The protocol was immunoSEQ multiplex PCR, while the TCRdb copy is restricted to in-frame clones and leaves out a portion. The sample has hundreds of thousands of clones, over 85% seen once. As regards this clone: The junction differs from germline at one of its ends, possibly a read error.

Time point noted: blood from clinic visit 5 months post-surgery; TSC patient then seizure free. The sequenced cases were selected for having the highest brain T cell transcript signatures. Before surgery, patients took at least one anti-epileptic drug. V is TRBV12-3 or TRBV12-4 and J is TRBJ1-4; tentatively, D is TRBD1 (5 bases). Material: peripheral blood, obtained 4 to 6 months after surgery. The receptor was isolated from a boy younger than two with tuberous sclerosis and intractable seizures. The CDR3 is CASRAKGLVVF. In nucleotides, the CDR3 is TGTGCCAGCAGAGCTAAGGGACTGGTGGTTTTT.